Presented here are 30 T cell receptor beta chains from one specimen sequenced in a study of blood T cell repertoires in COVID-19. Sequenced by immunoSEQ multiplex PCR; TCRdb stores in-frame clones only, minus some. The table has approximately 52,000 clones, around 80% seen once. Sequencing input: peripheral blood. The source is a woman of 80 years or more with acute or convalescent COVID-19.

The CDR3 bases are TGTGCCAGCAGACTTAGCGGGGGAAACGAGCAGTACTTC. Its protein is CASRLSGGNEQYF. The chain uses TRBV12-3 or TRBV12-4 and TRBJ2-7; 9 nucleotides agree with TRBD2. V lost 6 bases and J lost 5; bases outside the gene matches: 5. This CDR3 spans 13 amino acids.

The CDR3 reads CASSQPTSGGGTRFF. In nucleotides, the CDR3 is TGTGCCAGCAGCCAACCGACTAGCGGGGGCGGAACTCGGTTCTTC. The chain uses TRBV3-1 (or the pseudogene TRBV3-2) and TRBJ2-1; 12 bases align to TRBD2. This CDR3 comprises 15 residues. Germline V gene lookup returns CDR1 LGHDT and CDR2 YNNKEL (reference sequence). With 2 bases clipped from V and 15 bases from J, the junction kept 11 bases outside the gene matches.

The V gene is TRBV3-1 (or the pseudogene TRBV3-2), the J gene TRBJ2-7, with a weak D call TRBD1 (6 bases). The V gene lost 0 bases and the J gene lost 2 bases, with 8 bases spanning the gap. CDR1 LGHDT and CDR2 YNNKEL come from the germline V gene (reference sequence). The CDR3 spans 14 residues. CDR3 protein: CASSQDGGPYEQYF. In nucleotides, the CDR3 is TGTGCCAGCAGCCAAGATGGGGGCCCCTACGAGCAGTACTTC.

The rearrangement links TRBV6-5 to TRBJ2-1; D is unresolved. Germline loops: CDR1 MNHEY, CDR2 SVGAGI. The V end was cut by 7 bases, the J end by 3 bases, with 16 bases between. This CDR3 comprises 15 residues. Here the CDR3 DNA reads TGTGCCAGCACGAAACCGGGTGTTAACTACAATGAGCAGTTCTTC. As protein: CASTKPGVNYNEQFF.

This chain connects TRBV9 to TRBJ2-1; TRBD2 matches 13 bases. Germline lookup yields CDR1 SGDLS and CDR2 YYNGEE. CDR3 size: 14 residues. J gave up 13 bases and V 3 bases, and 7 bases lay outside the gene matches. The CDR3 region is CASSELAGGPSQFF. CDR3 sequence (DNA): TGTGCCAGCAGCGAACTAGCGGGGGGGCCTTCACAGTTCTTC.

The chain combines TRBV11-3 with TRBJ2-1; 8 bases are shared with TRBD2. J lost 0 bases, V lost 2 bases, and 6 bases had no gene match. The CDR3 spans 17 residues. Germline-derived CDR1 and CDR2 are SGHNT and YENEEA. The CDR3 DNA reads as TGTGCCAGCAGCTTATGGCGGGGGGCCAGCTCCTACAATGAGCAGTTCTTC. Protein: CASSLWRGASSYNEQFF.

The chain uses TRBV9 and TRBJ1-3; D gene uncertain. Looked up from germline, CDR1 is SGDLS and CDR2 is YYNGEE. V lost 5 bases and J lost 4, with 16 bases in between. This CDR3 is 15 amino acids long. CDR3 in amino acids: CASREPPGAGNTIYF. CDR3 sequence (DNA): TGTGCCAGCAGGGAACCCCCGGGAGCAGGAAACACCATATATTTT.

The chain is built from TRBV7-6 and TRBJ2-7; 8 bases are a match to TRBD1. The V gene's germline CDR1 is SGHVS and CDR2 FNYEAQ. The V and J ends lost 1 base and 0 bases, in that order; junction bases with no gene match: 2. This CDR3 has 15 amino acids. This CDR3 reads CASSLGTGFSYEQYF. DNA for the CDR3: TGTGCCAGCAGCTTAGGGACAGGGTTCTCCTACGAGCAGTACTTC.

The chain carries TRBV6-5 and TRBJ1-3; TRBD1 matches 9 bases. CDR3 length equals 15 residues. V lost 6 bases to trimming and J lost 6 bases; unmatched junction nucleotides: 9. Germline CDR1 and CDR2: MNHEY and SVGAGI. For the CDR3, the DNA is TGTGCCAGCAGGCCATTAAGGACAGGGGTAAACACCATATATTTT. It specifies CASRPLRTGVNTIYF.

V gene TRBV27 combines with J gene TRBJ1-5; no clear D gene. The V end lost 6 bases, the J end lost 0 bases, and 9 bases lay between the germline ends. The V gene's germline CDR1 is MNHEY and CDR2 SMNVEV (reference sequence). The CDR3 contains 14 residues. The CDR3: CASSQEASNQPQHF. DNA for the CDR3: TGTGCCAGCAGCCAAGAAGCTAGCAATCAGCCCCAGCATTTT.

V usage is TRBV9 and J usage is TRBJ2-3; tentative D call: TRBD2 (5 bases). Looked up from germline, CDR1 is SGDLS and CDR2 is YYNGEE. The CDR3 length is 15 residues. The V gene lost 0 bases and the J gene lost 2 bases, with 10 bases spanning the gap. CDR3: CASSVGPGITDTQYF. The CDR3 nucleotides read TGTGCCAGCAGCGTAGGGCCGGGGATCACAGATACGCAGTATTTT.

V is TRBV19 and J is TRBJ1-5; no definite D call. The CDR3 sequence is 16 residues long. The V end lost 5 bases, the J end lost 3 bases, and 17 bases lay between the germline ends. Per germline, CDR1 LNHDA and CDR2 SQIVND (reference sequence). CDR3 in DNA: TGTGCCAGTAGTGCGGCGGAGGCTAATCCCAATCAGCCCCAGCATTTT. Encoded protein: CASSAAEANPNQPQHF.

This chain uses TRBV2 with TRBJ2-7; perhaps TRBD2 as D (7 bases). Per germline, CDR1 SNHLY and CDR2 FYNNEI. The CDR3 spans 14 residues. Deletions cut 6 bases from V and 6 bases from J, with 18 bases between. In DNA form, the CDR3 reads TGTGCCAGCAGCGGGGGGCTCCGGTCTATCGAGCAGTACTTC. Amino acid sequence: CASSGGLRSIEQYF.

The chain employs TRBV4-1 and TRBJ2-2; 9 positions agree with TRBD2. CDR3 size: 18 residues. Germline V CDR1 and CDR2: MGHRA, YSYEKL. Trimming cost V 1 base and J 2 bases; bases outside gene matches: 8. CDR3 sequence reads: CASSQAVGLAGNTGELFF. The CDR3 DNA reads TGCGCCAGCAGCCAAGCTGTCGGGCTAGCGGGAAACACCGGGGAGCTGTTTTTT.

The chain uses TRBV5-5 and TRBJ2-2; perhaps TRBD1 as D (5 bases). CDR3 length equals 15 residues. Trimming took off 0 bases at V and 3 bases at J, with 9 bases between the two ends. Germline V gene lookup returns CDR1 SGHKS and CDR2 YYEKEE (reference sequence). The CDR3 coding sequence is TGTGCCAGCAGCTTGGACAGGACATACACCGGGGAGCTGTTTTTT. Protein: CASSLDRTYTGELFF.

V is TRBV5-1 and J is TRBJ1-1; 7 bases line up with TRBD1. This CDR3 has 15 amino acids. J gave up 1 base and V 4 bases, and 7 bases lay outside the gene matches. CDR1 and CDR2 (germline): SGHRS, YFSETQ. The CDR3 DNA is TGCGCCAGCAGCCCTTGGACAGGCGGGAACACTGAAGCTTTCTTT. Translation: CASSPWTGGNTEAFF.

The chain is built from TRBV11-3 and TRBJ1-4; 7 bases align to TRBD1. Per germline, CDR1 SGHNT and CDR2 YENEEA. The CDR3 consists of 13 residues. V lost 6 bases to trimming and J lost 7 bases; unmatched junction nucleotides: 5. The CDR3 protein is CASRYRGSEKLFF. The CDR3 DNA sequence: TGTGCCAGCAGGTACAGGGGCAGTGAAAAACTGTTTTTT.

The rearrangement joins TRBV7-6 to TRBJ2-1; D is perhaps TRBD1 (5 bases). This CDR3 spans 21 amino acids. Germline CDR1 and CDR2: SGHVS and FNYEAQ. Trimming shortened V by 11 bases and J by 1 base, and 36 bases separated the two germline ends. The CDR3 reads CAPKIGVLGVGRLRSYNEQFF. Here the CDR3 DNA reads TGTGCCCCCAAAATAGGGGTCCTAGGGGTGGGTCGTCTGAGGTCCTACAATGAGCAGTTCTTC.

The genes are TRBV5-6 and TRBJ1-1, with 7 bases lining up with TRBD1. The trim removed 1 base at V and 3 bases at J, leaving 12 bases unmatched. The CDR3 is 17 residues long. Germline CDR1 and CDR2: SGHDT and YYEEEE. CDR3 nucleotides: TGTGCCAGCAGCTTGCGGCAGGGGGTAATTTCGGACACTGAAGCTTTCTTT. This sequence encodes CASSLRQGVISDTEAFF.

This chain uses TRBV6-5 with TRBJ1-3; no clear D. Per germline, CDR1 MNHEY and CDR2 SVGAGI. Trimming shortened V by 5 bases and J by 4 bases, and 15 bases separated the two germline ends. CDR3 length equals 15 residues. CDR3 in amino acids: CASSRYSSKGNTIYF. DNA for the CDR3: TGTGCCAGCAGTCGGTATAGTTCGAAGGGAAACACCATATATTTT.

In its sample, this clone was seen once. V usage is TRBV6-2 or TRBV6-3 and J usage is TRBJ1-1; no firm D call. The ends were cut back, 4 bases at V and 4 bases at J, with 7 bases in the middle. The CDR3 extends over 12 amino acids. Germline V gene lookup returns CDR1 MNHEY and CDR2 SVGEGT. The CDR3 DNA reads as TGTGCCAGCAGTTTTGGGAGCACTGAAGCTTTCTTT. It is translated as CASSFGSTEAFF.

The chain couples TRBV5-4 to TRBJ2-2, with D possibly being TRBD2 (6 bases). Trimming removed 3 bases from V and 6 bases from J, with 12 bases in between. CDR3 length: 14 residues. Germline values: CDR1 SGHNT, CDR2 YYREEE (reference sequence). CDR3 DNA sequence: TGTGCCAGCAGCTCCCGGACGGGGGCCGGGGAGCTGTTTTTT. It codes for CASSSRTGAGELFF.

The chain couples TRBV11-3 to TRBJ2-1, with 12 positions matching TRBD2. The CDR3 runs to 15 residues. Trimming at V came to 1 base and at J to 10 bases, leaving 5 bases not matched to a gene. The V gene's germline CDR1 is SGHNT and CDR2 YENEEA. In DNA, the CDR3 is TGTGCCAGCAGCTTAGTGGCTAGCGGGGGGGAAGAGCAGTTCTTC. Protein sequence: CASSLVASGGEEQFF.

The chain links TRBV11-3 to TRBJ2-1, with D possibly being TRBD2 (5 bases). The CDR3 runs 15 residues. Deletions cut 3 bases from V and 4 bases from J, with 13 bases between. Looked up from germline, CDR1 is SGHNT and CDR2 is YENEEA. The CDR3 coding sequence is TGTGCCAGCAGCTTGAGCCGTGGAGGTTACAATGAGCAGTTCTTC. The encoded protein is CASSLSRGGYNEQFF.

This sequence joins TRBV21-1 and TRBJ2-7; the table's D call, TRBD1, has no DNA check behind it. TRBV21-1 is labeled a pseudogene. The CDR3 contains 16 residues. CDR3 region: CASSKVKRTGADEQYF. CDR3 bases: TGTGCCAGCAGCAAAGTAAAGCGGACAGGGGCAGACGAGCAGTACTTC.

This chain uses TRBV2 with TRBJ1-6; the D is unclear. The V and J ends lost 10 bases and 0 bases respectively, with 10 bases between them. Germline V gene sequence: CDR1 SNHLY, CDR2 FYNNEI. This CDR3 has 14 amino acids. This CDR3 is CATHPSSYNSPLHF. The CDR3, as DNA: TGTGCCACCCACCCCAGCTCCTATAATTCACCCCTCCACTTT.

CDR3 sequence reads: CAISESPGQTYEQYF. The CDR3 nucleotides read TGTGCCATCAGTGAGTCTCCGGGACAGACCTACGAGCAGTACTTC. The rearrangement joins TRBV10-3 to TRBJ2-7; 7 nucleotides match TRBD1. The trim removed 0 bases at V and 2 bases at J, leaving 4 bases unmatched. Germline V gives CDR1 ENHRY, CDR2 SYGVKD. The CDR3 covers 15 residues.

The V and J genes are TRBV4-2 and TRBJ1-5; D may be TRBD1 (5 bases). V shed 2 bases and J shed 2 bases, with 7 bases lying between them. The CDR3 length is 14 residues. CDR1 is LGHNA, CDR2 YNFKEQ, per germline. CDR3 loop: CASSQQGGNQPQHF. The CDR3 DNA reads TGTGCCAGCAGCCAACAAGGGGGCAATCAGCCCCAGCATTTT.

This chain joins TRBV5-4 and TRBJ1-2, with a weak D call TRBD1 (6 bases). V was trimmed by 0 bases and J by 8 bases, leaving 17 bases between them. Per germline, CDR1 SGHNT and CDR2 YYREEE (reference sequence). The CDR3 runs 15 residues. The CDR3 loop reads CASSLATARGTGYTF. CDR3 coding DNA: TGTGCCAGCAGCTTGGCGACAGCCAGGGGTACAGGCTACACCTTC.

The CDR3, as DNA: TGTGCCAGCAGCGCGTGGACAGGGGTTGGCTACACCTTC. Protein sequence: CASSAWTGVGYTF. This chain links TRBV3-1 (or the pseudogene TRBV3-2) with TRBJ1-2; 9 bases map to TRBD1. Germline V gene sequence: CDR1 LGHDT, CDR2 YNNKEL (reference sequence). The junction had 5 bases not matched to a gene; V was cut back by 5 bases and J by 7 bases. The CDR3 sequence is 13 residues long.